The T cell receptor (beta chain) under discussion was sequenced for a study of blood T cell repertoires in COVID-19. Overall study: Donors in the United States, Italy and Spain gave samples during acute or convalescent COVID-19. Sources were T cells, B-cell-depleted T cells, or PBMCs; the material itself was cDNA or gDNA.

As handled by the study authors: By means of reference gene primer amplification, nucleated cell counts were estimated. The assay was immunoSEQ multiplex PCR, and TCRdb's table has in-frame clones only and misses some. D and trimming were read from the DNA, whereas the V and J calls and clone size are those reported in that table. The sample records tens of thousands of clones, 87% being singletons. CDR1 and CDR2 (germline): SGHNT, YYREEE (reference sequence). This CDR3 has 16 amino acids. The germline V and J ends were trimmed by 4 bases and 2 bases, with 18 bases remaining between them. This receptor was taken from a man in his forties or fifties with active or convalescent COVID-19. This chain links TRBV5-4 with TRBJ1-1, with D perhaps matching TRBD1 (6 bases). Sequencing used peripheral blood. CDR3 bases: TGTGCCAGCAGCACCGTCCCGGGACAACTTAACACTGAAGCTTTCTTT. Encoded protein: CASSTVPGQLNTEAFF.